Listed below are T cell receptor beta chains from one sample, sequenced in a study of blood T cells in healthy people across ages. TCRdb reprocessed the 5' RACE reads with MiXCR, giving one entry per CDR3 protein. The sample lists more than 800,000 distinct CDR3 sequences; more than 40% were seen once. The source material was blood. The source of these receptors is an older woman in good health. CDR3s include the opening cysteine and the closing phenylalanine or tryptophan. A D gene is named only where the DNA matches it firmly. Only part of the rows carry a size: once, few, many, or a class if the clone is expanded.

size: once; D: .; V: TRBV25-1; J: TRBJ1-1; CDR3: CASSPVWNTETFF
size: .; D: TRBD2; V: TRBV29-1; J: TRBJ2-2; CDR3: CSVVAGGPRSGELFF
size: .; D: .; V: TRBV11-2; J: .; CDR3: CASSLVGSNGETQYF
size: .; D: .; V: TRBV29-1; J: TRBJ1-1; CDR3: CSVGLSRDTEAFF
size: many; D: TRBD2; V: TRBV10-3; J: TRBJ2-7; CDR3: CAISEPGLAGASYEQYF
size: .; D: .; V: TRBV4-2; J: TRBJ2-3; CDR3: CAGSQGGSTDTQYF
size: .; D: .; V: TRBV20-1; J: TRBJ2-6; CDR3: CSARETSGANVQTF
size: once; D: TRBD1; V: TRBV6-1; J: TRBJ1-5; CDR3: CASSTLTGTGGIMGNQPQHF
size: .; D: TRBD1; V: TRBV2; J: TRBJ2-3; CDR3: CASSGGQVADTQYF
size: few; D: .; V: TRBV4-2; J: TRBJ2-3; CDR3: CASSQAFPGQGSTDTQYF
size: .; D: .; V: TRBV11-2; J: TRBJ1-2; CDR3: CASSLMRRTVANYGYTF
size: .; D: .; V: TRBV30; J: TRBJ2-7; CDR3: CAWSVRDYEQYF
size: few; D: .; V: TRBV4-2; J: TRBJ1-1; CDR3: CASSQVMQGRGVGGTEAFF
size: .; D: .; V: TRBV20-1; J: TRBJ2-7; CDR3: CSPRDLSSYEQYF
size: .; D: TRBD2; V: TRBV9; J: .; CDR3: CASSDGGGRGFAEQYF
size: few; D: .; V: TRBV5-5; J: TRBJ2-5; CDR3: CASSRLTIQETQYF